This TCR beta chain was captured in a study of T cell responses to AZD1222 COVID-19 vaccine. General study points: Only after the peak T cell response were repertoires sampled. Donors were chiefly white British, with a greater number of females, and clonal diversity was perhaps underestimated. Researchers report vaccine-associated CD4 TCRs spanning spike, with dominance at 160-218 and 743-854. In the spike-specific TCR repertoire, nearly half reportedly target unmutated variant regions.

As to this clone: Its antigen is not identified.

J gave up 5 bases and V 7 bases, and 20 bases lay outside the gene matches. Germline assignment: CDR1 GTSNPN and CDR2 SVGIG (reference sequence). CDR3 length: 19 amino acids. Assay: immunoSEQ multiplex PCR; the TCRdb copy retains only in-frame clones and omits some. Of about 42,000 clones listed, approximately 90% were seen once; the top ten hold around 25%. This material consisted of peripheral blood, taken 28 days after the second AZD1222 dose. The receptor was isolated from an adult who received the AZD1222 COVID-19 vaccine. The chain recombines TRBV30 with TRBJ2-4; TRBD2 matches at 13 bases. This CDR3 reads CALLAGQLAGGPIENIQYF. DNA for the CDR3: TGTGCCTTATTAGCGGGGCAACTAGCGGGAGGGCCTATAGAAAACATTCAGTACTTC.